Below are 19 T cell receptor beta chains sequenced from a single sample in a study of cytomegalovirus exposure and HLA in healthy donors. 60 Vbeta and 13 Jbeta primers were used in PCR. Libraries were prepared by immunoSEQ multiplex PCR; TCRdb keeps only in-frame clonotypes and omits some of them. Of 100,000 to 150,000 clones in the sample, 15% to 20% are singletons; the top ten hold around 2.6%. Specimen: PBMCs. The origin of the receptors is a female donor in good health and CMV-seropositive.

The chain's CDR3 is CAWSVGETGWAEAFF. CDR3 sequence (DNA): TGTGCCTGGAGTGTCGGGGAAACAGGGTGGGCTGAAGCTTTCTTT. The chain carries TRBV30 and TRBJ1-1; a possible D gene is TRBD1 (6 bases). Deletions cut 0 bases from V and 6 bases from J, with 17 bases between. Per the germline V gene, CDR1 is GTSNPN and CDR2 is SVGIG (reference sequence). This CDR3 has 15 residues.

This clone was counted between two and nine times. CDR3 region: CASSSYLASNTDTQYF. The CDR3 DNA is TGCGCCAGCAGCTCATACCTAGCTTCCAACACAGATACGCAGTATTTT. J is TRBJ2-3 and V is TRBV5-1; D might be TRBD2 (5 bases). Between the trimmed V and J ends, which lost 3 bases and 2 bases, there was a span of 16 bases. The CDR3 is 16 residues long. Germline CDR1 and CDR2: SGHRS and YFSETQ.

This sequence joins TRBV7-9 and TRBJ2-1; D might be TRBD2 (5 bases). V shed 1 base and J shed 3 bases, with 10 bases lying between them. Germline loops: CDR1 SEHNR, CDR2 FQNEAQ (reference sequence). The CDR3 covers 15 residues. The CDR3 loop is CASSLDWTYYNEQFF. In DNA, the CDR3 is TGTGCCAGCAGCTTAGATTGGACTTACTACAATGAGCAGTTCTTC.

The table lists this clone with a few counts. This chain links TRBV6-5 with TRBJ2-5; 8 bases are a match to TRBD2. V gave up 4 bases and J gave up 5 bases; unmatched junction bases: 9. The CDR3 has 15 amino acids. Germline values: CDR1 MNHEY, CDR2 SVGAGI. The CDR3 nucleotides read TGTGCCAGCAGTTGGTCGGGACTAGTGGGCGAGACCCAGTACTTC. Amino acids: CASSWSGLVGETQYF.

The chain is built from TRBV9 and TRBJ2-3, with a possible D match to TRBD1 (5 bases). CDR3 length: 13 residues. The germline V gene encodes CDR1 SGDLS and CDR2 YYNGEE. Between the trimmed V and J ends, which lost 4 bases and 7 bases, there was a span of 13 bases. The CDR3 loop is CASSPRVLYTQYF. As DNA, the CDR3 is TGTGCCAGCAGCCCCAGGGTCTTGTATACGCAGTATTTT. Supplemented by reference TRBV9 and TRBJ2-3, the full variable domain reads DSGVTQTPKHLITATGQRVTLRCSPRSGDLSVYWYQQSLDQGLQFLIQYYNGEERAKGNILERFSAQQFPDLHSELNLSSLELGDSALYFCASSPRVLYTQYFGPGTRLTVL.

The DNA of the CDR3 is TGCGCCAGCAGCTTTGAGTCTGGAAACATTCAGTACTTC. Its translation is CASSFESGNIQYF. The chain uses TRBV5-1 and TRBJ2-4; D is unresolved. CDR1 and CDR2 from the germline V gene are SGHRS and YFSETQ. The length of the CDR3 is 13 residues. Between the trimmed V and J ends, which lost 2 bases and 6 bases, there was a span of 9 bases. Supplemented by reference TRBV5-1 and TRBJ2-4, the full variable domain reads KAGVTQTPRYLIKTRGQQVTLSCSPISGHRSVSWYQQTPGQGLQFLFEYFSETQRNKGNFPGRFSGRQFSNSRSEMNVSTLELGDSALYLCASSFESGNIQYFGAGTRLSVL.

This clone was observed a handful of times. The CDR3 bases are TGTGCCAGCAGCACACTAGGGACAGAGAATCAGCCCCAGCATTTT. Residues: CASSTLGTENQPQHF. The V call is TRBV6-5, the J call TRBJ1-5; 7 bases map to TRBD1. The CDR3 runs 15 residues. V was clipped by 6 bases and J by 4 bases; unmatched bases: 9. CDR1 is MNHEY, CDR2 SVGAGI, per germline.

The chain links TRBV10-3 to TRBJ2-1; D ambiguous. CDR3 size: 14 residues. CDR1 is ENHRY and CDR2 is SYGVKD in the germline V gene. Trimming stripped 8 bases from V and 0 bases from J, with 11 bases between. CDR3 in amino acids: CAIASVSSYNEQFF. DNA for the CDR3: TGTGCCATCGCTAGTGTGAGCTCCTACAATGAGCAGTTCTTC.

The chain recombines TRBV4-1 with TRBJ2-2; D gene uncertain. V was clipped by 4 bases and J by 2 bases, with 11 bases between them. The germline CDR1 and CDR2 sequences are MGHRA and YSYEKL. This CDR3 contains 15 residues. The chain's CDR3 is CASSPTTRNTGELFF. The CDR3, as DNA: TGCGCCAGCAGCCCTACGACAAGAAACACCGGGGAGCTGTTTTTT.

This clone was picked up a small number of times. The chain joins TRBV7-9 to TRBJ2-1, with TRBD2 identical over 11 bases. Germline V CDR1 and CDR2: SEHNR, FQNEAQ (reference sequence). The CDR3 sequence is 15 residues long. V lost 0 bases to trimming and J lost 7 bases; unmatched junction nucleotides: 2. CDR3 sequence: CASSLASGRDNEQFF. Here the CDR3 DNA reads TGTGCCAGCAGCTTAGCTAGCGGGAGGGATAATGAGCAGTTCTTC. Variable domain in full (rest from reference TRBV7-9 and TRBJ2-1): DTGVSQNPRHKITKRGQNVTFRCDPISEHNRLYWYRQTLGQGPEFLTYFQNEAQLEKSRLLSDRFSAERPKGSFSTLEIQRTEQGDSAMYLCASSLASGRDNEQFFGPGTRLTVL.

The chain links TRBV6-1 to TRBJ1-2; unclear D gene. The germline gives CDR1 MNHNS, CDR2 SASEGT. Trimming took 1 base from V and 8 from J, leaving 11 bases between them. The CDR3 is 13 amino acids. CDR3 DNA: TGTGCCAGCAGTGAAGGCGGCGGTACGGGCTACACCTTC. Its translation: CASSEGGGTGYTF.

This clone was counted a few times. The chain uses TRBV6-1 and TRBJ1-1; 8 bases are a match to TRBD1. Germline V CDR1 and CDR2: MNHNS, SASEGT. The J segment lost 5 bases and the V segment lost 9 bases, leaving 8 bases of the junction unmatched. The length of the CDR3 is 13 residues. The CDR3 here is CASRTQGATEAFF. The DNA of the CDR3 is TGTGCCAGTAGGACGCAGGGGGCAACTGAAGCTTTCTTT.

This clone was seen only a few times. The CDR3 sequence: CASSNRQGPNTGELFF. In nucleotides, the CDR3 is TGTGCCAGCAGCAACCGACAGGGGCCGAACACCGGGGAGCTGTTTTTT. This chain uses TRBV5-6 with TRBJ2-2; 8 bases fit TRBD1. CDR1 and CDR2 (germline): SGHDT, YYEEEE. Trimming removed 4 bases from V and 0 bases from J; junction bases left unmatched: 5. The CDR3 loop spans 16 amino acids. Full variable domain (rest looked up from reference TRBV5-6 and TRBJ2-2): DAGVTQSPTHLIKTRGQQVTLRCSPKSGHDTVSWYQQALGQGPQFIFQYYEEEERQRGNFPDRFSGHQFPNYSSELNVNALLLGDSALYLCASSNRQGPNTGELFFGEGSRLTVL.

The V and J genes are TRBV5-1 and TRBJ1-2; D ambiguous. The CDR3 totals 14 residues. Germline V gives CDR1 SGHRS, CDR2 YFSETQ. Trimming took 3 bases from V and 4 from J, leaving 13 bases between them. DNA for the CDR3: TGCGCCAGCAGCTCGGATACCGGACTCTATGGCTACACCTTC. Translated, it gives CASSSDTGLYGYTF.

Points on this clone: Germline and junction disagree at one end, which may indicate a read error. The V call is TRBV4-2, the J call TRBJ2-6; TRBD1 agrees at 10 bases. Germline-derived CDR1 and CDR2 are LGHNA and YNFKEQ. The CDR3 sequence is 15 residues long. The CDR3 spells CASSEVYGTGESRSF. CDR3 sequence (DNA): TGTGCCAGCAGCGAAGTGTATGGGACAGGGGAATCCCGCTCTTTC.

The chain uses TRBV7-2 and TRBJ2-7; 9 positions match TRBD1. Looked up from germline, CDR1 is SGHTA and CDR2 is FQGNSA. This CDR3 comprises 15 residues. The V and J ends lost 6 bases and 2 bases, in that order; junction bases with no gene match: 8. For the CDR3, the DNA is TGTGCCAGCAGTACAACTAGGGACAGGGCCTACGAGCAGTACTTC. Translated: CASSTTRDRAYEQYF.

The chain has TRBV28 and TRBJ2-1; D is ambiguous. Per germline, CDR1 MDHEN and CDR2 SYDVKM. With 5 bases removed from V and 9 bases from J, the gap between germline ends came to 11 bases. The CDR3 runs 12 residues. CDR3 sequence: CASSPLGAEQFF. The CDR3 DNA reads as TGTGCCAGCAGTCCTTTGGGCGCTGAGCAGTTCTTC.

The gene calls are TRBV6-5 and TRBJ2-2; D unresolved. Germline CDR1 and CDR2: MNHEY and SVGAGI. V lost 6 bases and J 8 bases, leaving 10 bases between the germline ends. CDR3 length: 12 residues. The CDR3 nucleotides are TGTGCCAGCAGGACTTTATTAGGGGAGCTGTTTTTT. This translates into CASRTLLGELFF.

The chain joins TRBV19 to TRBJ2-1; 10 nucleotides match TRBD2. Germline-derived CDR1 and CDR2 are LNHDA and SQIVND (reference sequence). This CDR3 region has 15 residues. V lost 6 bases, J lost 7 bases, and 9 bases stayed unmatched. The CDR3 reads CASRTSGGATNEQFF. The CDR3 DNA reads TGTGCCAGTAGAACAAGCGGGGGGGCTACAAATGAGCAGTTCTTC. Full variable domain (missing parts from reference TRBV19 and TRBJ2-1): DGGITQSPKYLFRKEGQNVTLSCEQNLNHDAMYWYRQDPGQGLRLIYYSQIVNDFQKGDIAEGYSVSREKKESFPLTVTSAQKNPTAFYLCASRTSGGATNEQFFGPGTRLTVL.